The source of this TCR beta chain is a study of blood T cell dynamics during melanoma immunotherapy. The assay was immunoSEQ multiplex PCR, and TCRdb's table has in-frame clones only and misses some. The table has roughly 9,900 clones, roughly 89% seen once. This CDR3 is built from 14 residues. Germline V gene lookup returns CDR1 SGDLS and CDR2 YYNGEE. Trimming shortened V by 4 bases and J by 0 bases, and 9 bases separated the two germline ends. The sample's time point: pre-treatment baseline. The TCR sequence derives from a human donor with melanoma. The chain has TRBV9 and TRBJ2-3; possible D gene TRBD1, 6 bases. The starting material was blood, obtained from a patient treated with checkpoint blockade. CDR3 coding DNA: TGTGCCAGCAGCCCAGGGGATAGCACAGATACGCAGTATTTT. Translating gives CASSPGDSTDTQYF.